This TCR beta chain was sequenced in a study of brain T cells in children with intractable seizures. Trimming left V 3 bases short and J 8 bases short, with 19 bases between. This CDR3 region has 15 residues. Per germline, CDR1 SGHVS and CDR2 FNYEAQ. Time point reported: blood from clinic visit 5 months post-surgery; TSC patient then seizure free. Here immunoSEQ multiplex PCR was the method, and the copy in TCRdb shows in-frame clones only, minus some. Here the sample spans a few hundred thousand clones, 93% being singletons. The clonotype comes from a boy in the first two years of life with tuberous sclerosis and intractable seizures. The sample here was peripheral blood, taken less than 6 months after surgery. This rearrangement joins TRBV7-6 to TRBJ1-2, with D possibly matching TRBD1 (5 bases). CDR3: CASSLWAEGKGGYTF. CDR3 nucleotide sequence: TGTGCCAGCAGCTTGTGGGCAGAGGGGAAGGGGGGCTACACCTTC.